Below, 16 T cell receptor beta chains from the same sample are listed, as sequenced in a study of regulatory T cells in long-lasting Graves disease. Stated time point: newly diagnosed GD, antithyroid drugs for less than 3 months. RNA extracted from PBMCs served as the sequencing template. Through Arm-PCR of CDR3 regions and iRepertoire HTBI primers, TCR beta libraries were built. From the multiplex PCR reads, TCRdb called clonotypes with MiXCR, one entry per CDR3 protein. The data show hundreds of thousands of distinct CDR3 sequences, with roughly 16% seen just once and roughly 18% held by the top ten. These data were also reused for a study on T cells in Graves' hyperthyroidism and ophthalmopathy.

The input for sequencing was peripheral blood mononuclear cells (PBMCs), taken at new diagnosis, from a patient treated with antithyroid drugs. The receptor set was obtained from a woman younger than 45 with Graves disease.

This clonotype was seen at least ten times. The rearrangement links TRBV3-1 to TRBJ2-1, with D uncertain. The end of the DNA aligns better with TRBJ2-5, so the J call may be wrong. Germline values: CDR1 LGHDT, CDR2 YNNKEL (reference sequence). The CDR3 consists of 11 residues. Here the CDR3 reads CASSQSKTQYF. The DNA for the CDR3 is TGTGCCAGCAGCCAGTCAAAGACCCAGTACTTC.

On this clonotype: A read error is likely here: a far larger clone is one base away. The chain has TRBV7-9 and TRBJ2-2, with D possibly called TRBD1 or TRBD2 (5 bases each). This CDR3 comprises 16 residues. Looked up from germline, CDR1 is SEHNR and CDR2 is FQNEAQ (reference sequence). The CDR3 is CTSSLGPTGLTGELFF. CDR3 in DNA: TGTACCAGCAGCTTGGGACCCACAGGTTTGACCGGGGAGCTGTTTTTT. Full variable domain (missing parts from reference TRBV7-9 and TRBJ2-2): DTGVSQNPRHKITKRGQNVTFRCDPISEHNRLYWYRQTLGQGPEFLTYFQNEAQLEKSRLLSDRFSAERPKGSFSTLEIQRTEQGDSAMYLCTSSLGPTGLTGELFFGEGSRLTVL.

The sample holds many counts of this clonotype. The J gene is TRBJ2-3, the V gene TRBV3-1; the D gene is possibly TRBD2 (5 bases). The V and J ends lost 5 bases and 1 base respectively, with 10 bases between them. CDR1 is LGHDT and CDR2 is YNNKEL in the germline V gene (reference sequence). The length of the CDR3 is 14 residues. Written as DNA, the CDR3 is TGTGCCAGCAGCTGGGGTAGCGGCACAGATACGCAGTATTTT. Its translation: CASSWGSGTDTQYF.

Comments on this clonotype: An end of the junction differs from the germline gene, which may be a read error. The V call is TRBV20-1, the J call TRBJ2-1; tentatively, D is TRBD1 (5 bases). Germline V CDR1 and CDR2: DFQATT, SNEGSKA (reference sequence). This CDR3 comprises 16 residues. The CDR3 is CNARGPFQSSYNEQFF. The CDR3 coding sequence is TGCAATGCTAGGGGCCCTTTCCAGAGCTCCTACAATGAGCAGTTCTTC.

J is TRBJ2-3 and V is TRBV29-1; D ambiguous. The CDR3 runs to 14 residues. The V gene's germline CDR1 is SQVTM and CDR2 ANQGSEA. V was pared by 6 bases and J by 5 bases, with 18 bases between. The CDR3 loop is CSVTGVPPRDTQYF. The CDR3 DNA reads TGCAGCGTCACTGGGGTCCCCCCTAGAGATACGCAGTATTTT.

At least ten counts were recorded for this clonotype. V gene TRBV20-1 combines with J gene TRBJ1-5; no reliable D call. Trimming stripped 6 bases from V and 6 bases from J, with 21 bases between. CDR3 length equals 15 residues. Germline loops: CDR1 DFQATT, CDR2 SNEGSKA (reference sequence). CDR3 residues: CSANPPGPVGQPQHF. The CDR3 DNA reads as TGCAGTGCGAACCCCCCCGGGCCGGTGGGTCAGCCCCAGCATTTT.

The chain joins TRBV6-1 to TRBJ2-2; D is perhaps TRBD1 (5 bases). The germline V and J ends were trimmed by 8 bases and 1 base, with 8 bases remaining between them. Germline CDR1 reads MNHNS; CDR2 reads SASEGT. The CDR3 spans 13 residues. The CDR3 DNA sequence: TGTGCCAGCGAAGACAGGAACACCGGGGAGCTGTTTTTT. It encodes CASEDRNTGELFF.

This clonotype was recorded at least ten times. The CDR3 protein is CSVDQGRVNTEAFF. DNA of the CDR3: TGCAGCGTTGACCAGGGGAGAGTGAACACTGAAGCTTTCTTT. The chain joins TRBV29-1 to TRBJ1-1; tentatively, D is TRBD1 (6 bases). Per germline, CDR1 SQVTM and CDR2 ANQGSEA. The CDR3 extends over 14 amino acids. Trimming took 3 bases from V and 0 from J, leaving 11 bases between them.

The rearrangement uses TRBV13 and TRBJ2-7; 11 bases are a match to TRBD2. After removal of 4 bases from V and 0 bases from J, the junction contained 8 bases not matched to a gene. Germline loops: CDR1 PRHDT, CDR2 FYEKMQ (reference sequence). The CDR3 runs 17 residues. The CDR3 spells CASSWSLAGASSYEQYF. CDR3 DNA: TGTGCCAGCAGCTGGTCACTAGCGGGAGCCAGCTCCTACGAGCAGTACTTC.

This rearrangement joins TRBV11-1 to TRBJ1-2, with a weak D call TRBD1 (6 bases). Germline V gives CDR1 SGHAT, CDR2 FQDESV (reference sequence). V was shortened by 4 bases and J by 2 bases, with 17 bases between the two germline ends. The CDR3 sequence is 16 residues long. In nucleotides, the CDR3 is TGTGCCAGCAGCTCCCTGTGGGGGGCGCAGAACTATGGCTACACCTTC. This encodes CASSSLWGAQNYGYTF.

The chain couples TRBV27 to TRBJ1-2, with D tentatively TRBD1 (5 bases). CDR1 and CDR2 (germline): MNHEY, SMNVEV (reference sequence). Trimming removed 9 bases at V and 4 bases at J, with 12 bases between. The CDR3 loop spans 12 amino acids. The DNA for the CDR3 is TGTGCCAGTGGCGGGGGAATCTATGGCTACACCTTC. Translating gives CASGGGIYGYTF.

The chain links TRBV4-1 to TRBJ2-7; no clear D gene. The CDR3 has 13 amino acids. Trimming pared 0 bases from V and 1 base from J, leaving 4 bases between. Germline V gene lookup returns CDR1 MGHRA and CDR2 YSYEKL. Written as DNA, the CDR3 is TGCGCCAGCAGCCAAGAAAGATCCTACGAGCAGTACTTC. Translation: CASSQERSYEQYF.

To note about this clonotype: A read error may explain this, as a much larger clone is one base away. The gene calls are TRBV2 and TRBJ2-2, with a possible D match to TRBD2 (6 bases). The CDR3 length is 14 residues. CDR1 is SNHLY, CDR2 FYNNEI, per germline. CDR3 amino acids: CASGGGLRTRELFF. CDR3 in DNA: TGTGCCAGCGGAGGAGGGCTTCGCACCAGGGAGCTGTTTTTT.

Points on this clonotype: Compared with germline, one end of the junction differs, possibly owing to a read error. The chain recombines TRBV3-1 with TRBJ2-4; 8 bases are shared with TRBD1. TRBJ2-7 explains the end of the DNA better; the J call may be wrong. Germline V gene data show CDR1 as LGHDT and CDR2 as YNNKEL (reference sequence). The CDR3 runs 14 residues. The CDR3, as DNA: TGTGCCAGCAGGGGCCAGGGGGCCTCCGACGAGCAGTACTTC. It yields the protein CASRGQGASDEQYF.

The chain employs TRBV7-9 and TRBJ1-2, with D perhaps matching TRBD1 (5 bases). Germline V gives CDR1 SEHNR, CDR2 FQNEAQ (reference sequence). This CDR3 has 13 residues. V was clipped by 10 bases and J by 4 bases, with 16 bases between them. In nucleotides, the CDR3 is TGTGCCACAGCTAGGGGATCTGGCTATGGCTACACCTTC. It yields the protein CATARGSGYGYTF.

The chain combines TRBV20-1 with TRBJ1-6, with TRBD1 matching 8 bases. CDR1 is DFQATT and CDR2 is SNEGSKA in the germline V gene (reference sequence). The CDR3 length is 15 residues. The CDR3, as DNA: TGCAGCGTGAGACAGGGGATGTTCGATAATTCACCCCTCCACTTT. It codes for CSVRQGMFDNSPLHF.